The 19 T cell receptor beta chains below come from one sample, sequenced in a study of identical twins (dated by TCRdb to 2016 to 2018). Library generation was performed with 5' RACE. Sequencer: Illumina HiSeq 2000. TCRdb applied fastp at Q25 and MiXCR to the public reads, then kept only in-frame beta chains. Rows matching on CDR3 protein sequence are summarized as one entry with the most common DNA and genes. Recorded for this sample are roughly 700,000 distinct CDR3 sequences; 8.6% of them occurred a single time. The top ten hold around 0.98% of the sample. The same data also went into a second study, on yellow fever vaccine responses in identical twins.

Sample: PBMCs. The receptors were gathered from a woman in her late teens or twenties in good health.

J is TRBJ2-5 and V is TRBV10-2; perhaps TRBD2 as D (7 bases). The V gene's germline CDR1 is WSHSY and CDR2 SAAADI. V shed 6 bases and J shed 5 bases, with 13 bases lying between them. The CDR3 spans 13 residues. CDR3 loop: CASREGGAETQYF. In DNA, the CDR3 is TGCGCCAGCAGAGAGGGGGGGGCGGAGACCCAGTACTTC.

The chain carries TRBV5-1 and TRBJ2-1, with a weak D call TRBD2 (5 bases). CDR1 and CDR2 (germline): SGHRS, YFSETQ. V was trimmed by 1 base and J by 8 bases, leaving 19 bases between them. The CDR3 is 16 residues long. The DNA of the CDR3 is TGCGCCAGCAGCTTGTGGGCTAGCTCTTCAGTCTATGAGCAGTTCTTC. Translation: CASSLWASSSVYEQFF.

On this clonotype: A single base separates this from a much larger clone, so it may be a read error. CDR3 sequence reads: CASSETCRDEQFF. In nucleotides, the CDR3 is TGCGCCAGCAGTGAGACATGTAGGGATGAGCAGTTCTTC. This rearrangement joins TRBV10-1 to TRBJ2-1; unclear D gene. V lost 2 bases to trimming and J lost 8 bases, with 10 bases between them. This CDR3 comprises 13 residues. The germline CDR1 and CDR2 sequences are WNHNN and SYGVQD (reference sequence).

The chain has TRBV10-3 and TRBJ2-7; 12 bases fit TRBD2. There are 15 residues in the CDR3. Germline V lookup: CDR1 ENHRY, CDR2 SYGVKD. The V gene end was trimmed by 4 bases and the J gene end by 2 bases; junction bases not matched to a gene: 3. The CDR3, as DNA: TGTGCCATCAGTGTAGGACTAGCGGGGACCTACGAGCAGTACTTC. This sequence encodes CAISVGLAGTYEQYF.

This clonotype was observed a handful of times. This rearrangement joins TRBV11-3 to TRBJ2-2; no clear D gene. The length of the CDR3 is 14 residues. Trimming stripped 6 bases from V and 5 bases from J, with 13 bases between. Per germline, CDR1 SGHNT and CDR2 YENEEA. In nucleotides, the CDR3 is TGTGCCAGCAGTCACCGTCCCAGTACCGGGGAGCTGTTTTTT. Translation gives CASSHRPSTGELFF.

The sample holds a few counts of this clonotype. The rearrangement uses TRBV28 and TRBJ1-6; 8 nucleotides agree with TRBD1. The CDR3 totals 13 residues. With V trimmed by 5 bases and J by 10 bases, 4 bases remained unmatched. Germline CDR1 and CDR2: MDHEN and SYDVKM. In DNA form, the CDR3 reads TGTGCCAGCAGTGCGGACAGGGAGTCACCCCTCCACTTT. This gives the protein CASSADRESPLHF.

The chain is built from TRBV5-1 and TRBJ2-3; no firm D call. V dropped 4 bases and J dropped 0 bases, with 12 bases sitting between them. The CDR3 runs 15 residues. CDR1 SGHRS and CDR2 YFSETQ come from the germline V gene. This CDR3 is CASSPRYPSTDTQYF. The CDR3 DNA sequence: TGCGCCAGCAGCCCGCGTTACCCTAGCACAGATACGCAGTATTTT.

This clonotype was observed a handful of times. This chain uses TRBV7-2 with TRBJ2-2, with 8 bases that match TRBD1. Germline trimming cut 3 bases from V and 4 bases from J; bases unmatched to any gene: 4. This CDR3 is built from 15 residues. Germline V gene lookup returns CDR1 SGHTA and CDR2 FQGNSA. DNA for the CDR3: TGTGCCAGCAGCTTCCGGACAGGGCGCACCGGGGAGCTGTTTTTT. The encoded protein is CASSFRTGRTGELFF.

The rearrangement joins TRBV29-1 to TRBJ2-7; TRBD1 matches at 8 bases. The V segment lost 6 bases and the J segment 2 bases; nucleotides outside the gene matches: 12. Germline CDR1 reads SQVTM; CDR2 reads ANQGSEA. The CDR3 covers 15 residues. The CDR3 DNA sequence: TGCAGCGTACTTTCGCCGACAGGGGCCACCTACGAGCAGTACTTC. Translation gives CSVLSPTGATYEQYF.

This clonotype was found many times. CDR3 bases: TGTGCCAGCAGCCAAGACCCGGTCGCATCCTGGGGGTTTGTCCACGAGCAGTACTTC. Protein: CASSQDPVASWGFVHEQYF. The gene calls are TRBV14 and TRBJ2-7, with D perhaps assigned TRBD1 or TRBD2 (5 bases each). Looked up from germline, CDR1 is SGHDN and CDR2 is FVKESK. Trimming stripped 0 bases from V and 5 bases from J, with 26 bases between. This CDR3 region has 19 residues. The full variable domain, completed using reference TRBV14 and TRBJ2-7, is EAGVTQFPSHSVIEKGQTVTLRCDPISGHDNLYWYRRVMGKEIKFLLHFVKESKQDESGMPNNRFLAERTGGTYSTLKVQPAELEDSGVYFCASSQDPVASWGFVHEQYFGPGTRLTVT.

This clonotype was counted at least ten times. The genes are TRBV2 and TRBJ2-1; D could derive from TRBD1 or TRBD2 (5 bases each). V gave up 4 bases and J gave up 0 bases, with 10 bases separating them. This CDR3 is built from 15 residues. CDR1 is SNHLY and CDR2 is FYNNEI in the germline V gene. CDR3 DNA: TGTGCCAGCAGTGGGGACCGGAGCTCCTACAATGAGCAGTTCTTC. It is translated as CASSGDRSSYNEQFF. The full variable domain, rest sourced from reference TRBV2 and TRBJ2-1, is EPEVTQTPSHQVTQMGQEVILRCVPISNHLYFYWYRQILGQKVEFLVSFYNNEISEKSEIFDDQFSVERPDGSNFTLKIRSTKLEDSAMYFCASSGDRSSYNEQFFGPGTRLTVL.

The V gene is TRBV6-5, the J gene TRBJ2-3; the D gene is possibly TRBD2 (5 bases). Germline V gives CDR1 MNHEY, CDR2 SVGAGI. CDR3 length: 12 amino acids. Trimming cost V 7 bases and J 4 bases, with 9 bases left between them. The CDR3 sequence is CASMGEADTQYF. CDR3 coding DNA: TGTGCCAGCATGGGAGAGGCAGATACGCAGTATTTT.

This clonotype has only a few counts. V usage is TRBV7-2 and J usage is TRBJ2-7; 8 bases are a match to TRBD2. After removal of 0 bases from V and 2 bases from J, the junction contained 15 bases not matched to a gene. Per the germline V gene, CDR1 is SGHTA and CDR2 is FQGNSA. The CDR3 consists of 19 residues. CDR3 in amino acids: CASSLAVLAGQPLAYEQYF. In nucleotides, the CDR3 is TGTGCCAGCAGCTTAGCTGTATTAGCGGGACAACCTTTAGCCTACGAGCAGTACTTC.

V and J are TRBV25-1 and TRBJ2-3; TRBD1 or TRBD2 may be the D gene (6 bases each). V was shortened by 11 bases and J by 0 bases, with 12 bases between the two germline ends. Germline V gene lookup returns CDR1 MGHDK and CDR2 SYGVNS. This CDR3 contains 13 residues. The CDR3 nucleotides read TGTGCCGGGGGGCAGGAGAGCACAGATACGCAGTATTTT. This codes for CAGGQESTDTQYF.

This sequence joins TRBV2 and TRBJ2-7, with 8 bases matching TRBD1. J gave up 2 bases and V 1 base, and 4 bases lay outside the gene matches. The CDR3 is 15 residues long. Per the germline V gene, CDR1 is SNHLY and CDR2 is FYNNEI. CDR3: CASSEVPDRAYEQYF. The CDR3 nucleotides read TGTGCCAGCAGTGAAGTTCCGGACAGGGCCTACGAGCAGTACTTC.

In its sample, this clonotype was seen a few times. The rearrangement joins TRBV3-1 to TRBJ2-5; D is perhaps TRBD1 (6 bases). The CDR3 has 13 residues. CDR1 and CDR2 from the germline V gene are LGHDT and YNNKEL (reference sequence). V dropped 0 bases and J dropped 5 bases, with 7 bases sitting between them. This chain's CDR3 is CASSQEGQETQYF. In DNA form, the CDR3 reads TGTGCCAGCAGCCAAGAAGGACAGGAGACCCAGTACTTC.

The CDR3: CASSSPIGPSYEQYF. In DNA form, the CDR3 reads TGCGCCAGCAGCTCCCCGATCGGGCCGTCATACGAGCAGTACTTC. This chain uses TRBV5-1 with TRBJ2-7; D gene uncertain. Trimming left V 3 bases short and J 4 bases short, with 17 bases between. This CDR3 comprises 15 residues. Germline CDR1 and CDR2: SGHRS and YFSETQ.

This clonotype has more than one count but fewer than ten. The chain uses TRBV9 and TRBJ2-5; D gene unclear. The CDR3 sequence is 15 residues long. The germline V and J ends were trimmed by 0 bases and 2 bases, with 11 bases remaining between them. CDR1 is SGDLS and CDR2 is YYNGEE in the germline V gene. CDR3 amino acids: CASSVGGLRQETQYF. As DNA, the CDR3 is TGTGCCAGCAGCGTAGGTGGGCTCCGGCAAGAGACCCAGTACTTC.

The chain is built from TRBV3-1 and TRBJ2-7; 14 nucleotides line up with TRBD2. V shed 1 base and J 4 bases; nucleotides not matched to a gene: 3. The CDR3 loop spans 16 amino acids. The germline V gene has CDR1 LGHDT and CDR2 YNNKEL (reference sequence). The CDR3 sequence is CASSQGTSGRFYEQYF. As DNA, the CDR3 is TGTGCCAGCAGCCAAGGGACTAGCGGGAGGTTTTACGAGCAGTACTTC.